One sample yielded the 30 T cell receptor beta chains listed below, sequenced in a study of T cells in Graves' hyperthyroidism and ophthalmopathy. Amplification targeted TCR beta CDR3 regions from RNA transcripts. A set of HTBI primers served as the primers for a first-round RT-PCR of the TCR CDR3. MiXCR, applied by TCRdb to the multiplex PCR reads, yields one record per CDR3 protein. This table has about 130,000 distinct CDR3 sequences, about 20% appearing once. The sample comprised blood. The receptors here all came from a woman aged 45-60 years with Graves' hyperthyroidism that later progressed to Graves' ophthalmopathy.

This clonotype was seen many times. The chain joins TRBV18 to TRBJ2-5; D is unresolved. V was cut by 4 bases and J by 1 base, with 4 bases left in between. The CDR3 spans 12 residues. Germline assignment: CDR1 KGHSH and CDR2 LQKENI. CDR3 coding DNA: TGTGCCAGCTCACAAGTCCAAGAGACCCAGTACTTC. Amino acids: CASSQVQETQYF.

This clonotype was seen at least ten times. The chain uses TRBV28 and TRBJ2-5, with D possibly TRBD2 on 6 matching bases. This CDR3 is 14 amino acids long. V was cut by 4 bases and J by 6 bases, with 15 bases left in between. Germline CDR1 MDHEN, CDR2 SYDVKM. The CDR3 bases are TGTGCCAGCAGTTCCTGGGCGGGAATGAAGACCCAGTACTTC. It codes for CASSSWAGMKTQYF.

The chain has TRBV12-5 and TRBJ1-2, with D possibly TRBD1 on 6 matching bases. Trimming took 0 bases from V and 2 from J, leaving 13 bases between them. The germline gives CDR1 LGHNT, CDR2 FRNRAP. The CDR3 consists of 16 residues. The CDR3 DNA reads TGTGCTAGTGGTTTGGTAAACTACAGGGAAAACTATGGCTACACCTTC. This translates into CASGLVNYRENYGYTF.

The chain carries TRBV27 and TRBJ2-7; maybe TRBD1 (6 bases). This CDR3 is 13 amino acids long. Per the germline V gene, CDR1 is MNHEY and CDR2 is SMNVEV (reference sequence). Between the trimmed V and J ends, which lost 6 bases and 3 bases, there was a span of 12 bases. The CDR3 DNA follows: TGTGCCAGCAGCCTCTCACAGGGCTACGAGCAGTACTTC. It encodes CASSLSQGYEQYF.

This sequence joins TRBV20-1 and TRBJ1-6; D remains ambiguous. The CDR3 spans 14 residues. Germline values: CDR1 DFQATT, CDR2 SNEGSKA (reference sequence). The V and J ends lost 1 base and 5 bases respectively, with 9 bases between them. CDR3 in DNA: TGCAGTGCTAGAGTGGGAGGGCATAATTCACCCCTCCACTTT. Residues: CSARVGGHNSPLHF.

This clonotype was recorded a few times. Because the CDR3's place on the DNA is in doubt, the DNA is left out and the CDR3 is given as listed by TCRdb. This sequence joins TRBV28 and TRBJ2-1; the table's D call of TRBD2 was not tested on the DNA. In germline, CDR1 is MDHEN, CDR2 SYDVKM. The CDR3 is 17 residues long, ends included. The CDR3 region is CANPGLSYNCPYSEQFF.

This clonotype was seen many times. The chain has TRBV10-3 and TRBJ1-1, with 8 bases lining up with TRBD1. V shed 9 bases and J 0 bases; nucleotides not matched to a gene: 9. The germline V gene encodes CDR1 ENHRY and CDR2 SYGVKD. This CDR3 is 15 amino acids long. The CDR3 is CAIKQGEGMNTEAFF. The CDR3 nucleotides read TGTGCCATAAAACAGGGGGAGGGCATGAACACTGAAGCTTTCTTT.

In its sample, this clonotype was seen many times. The chain combines TRBV2 with TRBJ2-2; 8 bases fit TRBD2. Trimming removed 4 bases from V and 5 bases from J; junction bases left unmatched: 12. CDR1 SNHLY and CDR2 FYNNEI come from the germline V gene. The CDR3 is 17 residues long. In DNA, the CDR3 is TGTGCCAGCAGTGTCTGGCTAGCGGGCTTGGGGACCGGGGAGCTGTTTTTT. Translated, it gives CASSVWLAGLGTGELFF.

This clonotype has more than one count but fewer than ten. The CDR3 spells CASMGQVVGELFF. Here the CDR3 DNA reads TGCGCCAGTATGGGTCAGGTTGTCGGGGAGCTGTTTTTT. The chain combines TRBV5-1 with TRBJ2-2; D not certain. Germline lookup yields CDR1 SGHRS and CDR2 YFSETQ. Deletions cut 8 bases from V and 7 bases from J, with 15 bases between. This CDR3 comprises 13 residues.

This clonotype occurred many times. The V gene is TRBV28, the J gene TRBJ2-1, with D unclear. V gave up 3 bases and J gave up 3 bases, with 15 bases separating them. Germline V gene data show CDR1 as MDHEN and CDR2 as SYDVKM. There are 16 residues in the CDR3. CDR3 residues: CASSLRRVWGYNEQFF. DNA for the CDR3: TGTGCCAGCAGTTTGAGAAGGGTGTGGGGCTACAATGAGCAGTTCTTC. Supplemented by reference TRBV28 and TRBJ2-1, the full variable domain reads DVKVTQSSRYLVKRTGEKVFLECVQDMDHENMFWYRQDPGLGLRLIYFSYDVKMKEKGDIPEGYSVSREKKERFSLILESASTNQTSMYLCASSLRRVWGYNEQFFGPGTRLTVL.

This clonotype was counted between two and nine times. The V call is TRBV5-1, the J call TRBJ1-2; D is unresolved. Germline-derived CDR1 and CDR2 are SGHRS and YFSETQ. CDR3 length equals 13 residues. The germline V and J ends were trimmed by 3 bases and 6 bases, with 12 bases remaining between them. The CDR3 DNA is TGCGCCAGCAGCTCTAGACGGTCTGATGGCTACACCTTC. Residues: CASSSRRSDGYTF.

This clonotype was detected ten times or more. The chain carries TRBV20-1 and TRBJ2-1; TRBD2 matches 7 bases. The CDR3 covers 14 residues. Trimming removed 2 bases from V and 2 bases from J; junction bases left unmatched: 3. Germline lookup yields CDR1 DFQATT and CDR2 SNEGSKA (reference sequence). For the CDR3, the DNA is TGCAGTGCTAGATCAGCGGGAACCTACAATGAGCAGTTCTTC. It encodes CSARSAGTYNEQFF.

This clonotype showed up just a few times. V and J are TRBV10-2 and TRBJ2-3, with 12 bases fitting TRBD2. J gave up 3 bases and V 6 bases, and 4 bases lay outside the gene matches. This CDR3 is built from 15 residues. Germline values: CDR1 WSHSY, CDR2 SAAADI. DNA for the CDR3: TGCGCCAGCAGAGGGACTAGCGGGCAGACAGATACGCAGTATTTT. It yields the protein CASRGTSGQTDTQYF.

V usage is TRBV12-3 or TRBV12-4 and J usage is TRBJ2-5, with 10 nucleotides matching TRBD1. Unmatched junction bases numbered 9, after V lost 3 bases and J lost 2 bases. CDR3 length equals 17 residues. The CDR3 DNA sequence: TGTGCCAGCAGTTTTCGGGGACAGGGGTTTATTCAAGAGACCCAGTACTTC. Its translation: CASSFRGQGFIQETQYF.

In its sample, this clonotype was seen many times. The chain uses TRBV6-2 or TRBV6-3 and TRBJ2-7; D gene uncertain. CDR3 length equals 14 residues. The germline V gene encodes CDR1 MNHEY and CDR2 SVGEGT. The V gene lost 6 bases and the J gene lost 2 bases, with 14 bases spanning the gap. The CDR3 is CASRGSTRPYEQYF. DNA for the CDR3: TGTGCCAGCAGGGGCAGTACCCGACCCTACGAGCAGTACTTC.

The chain joins TRBV5-1 to TRBJ2-7; 11 bases fit TRBD2. The J segment lost 2 bases and the V segment lost 4 bases, leaving 5 bases of the junction unmatched. The CDR3 runs 15 residues. From germline, CDR1 is SGHRS and CDR2 YFSETQ. Written as DNA, the CDR3 is TGCGCCAGCAGCGGCGGGACTAGCGGAACCTACGAGCAGTACTTC. Its protein product is CASSGGTSGTYEQYF.

This clonotype was detected ten times or more. This chain uses TRBV20-1 with TRBJ1-6; D is unclear. Trimming left V 3 bases short and J 10 bases short, with 10 bases between. This CDR3 has 12 amino acids. Germline loops: CDR1 DFQATT, CDR2 SNEGSKA (reference sequence). The CDR3 DNA sequence: TGCAGTGCTAGCTCTCTATCCTCACCCCTCCACTTT. This gives the protein CSASSLSSPLHF.

The table lists this clonotype with many counts. The J gene is TRBJ1-1, the V gene TRBV5-1; no definite D call. Germline loops: CDR1 SGHRS, CDR2 YFSETQ. The CDR3 length is 13 residues. Between the trimmed V and J ends, which lost 4 bases and 3 bases, there was a span of 10 bases. CDR3 DNA sequence: TGCGCCAGCAGCCCCGATTGGGACACTGAAGCTTTCTTT. Translating it yields CASSPDWDTEAFF.

Ten or more counts support this clonotype. The chain carries TRBV5-1 and TRBJ2-1, with D possibly being TRBD2 (5 bases). V was cut by 5 bases and J by 7 bases, with 10 bases left in between. The CDR3 extends over 12 amino acids. Germline loops: CDR1 SGHRS, CDR2 YFSETQ. CDR3 protein: CASRIGENEQFF. In DNA form, the CDR3 reads TGCGCCAGCAGAATCGGGGAAAATGAGCAGTTCTTC.

The V gene is TRBV4-3, the J gene TRBJ2-7, with 8 bases identical to TRBD1. The CDR3 is 14 amino acids. Germline CDR1 reads LGHNA; CDR2 reads YSLEER. Trimming cost V 0 bases and J 6 bases; bases outside gene matches: 4. The CDR3 sequence: CASSQDDRGSEQYF. CDR3 DNA sequence: TGCGCCAGCAGCCAAGATGACAGGGGTTCCGAGCAGTACTTC.

The chain links TRBV6-2 or TRBV6-3 to TRBJ2-7; 8 nucleotides align to TRBD2. The CDR3 sequence is 14 residues long. Germline values: CDR1 MNHEY, CDR2 SVGEGT. V gave up 8 bases and J gave up 4 bases; unmatched junction bases: 10. CDR3: CASRGTRKLYEQYF. CDR3 nucleotides: TGTGCCAGCCGCGGGACTAGGAAACTATACGAGCAGTACTTC.

V gene TRBV6-1 combines with J gene TRBJ2-2; D may match TRBD1 or TRBD2 (5 bases each). The CDR3 totals 17 residues. V gave up 10 bases and J gave up 7 bases, with 28 bases separating them. Per the germline V gene, CDR1 is MNHNS and CDR2 is SASEGT. This CDR3 reads CAISERGRVWTLGELFF. CDR3 DNA sequence: TGTGCCATCAGCGAGAGAGGGAGAGTGTGGACACTCGGGGAGCTGTTTTTT.

This clonotype was observed at least ten times. J is TRBJ1-1 and V is TRBV19; 8 bases match TRBD1. The germline CDR1 and CDR2 sequences are LNHDA and SQIVND (reference sequence). The CDR3 extends over 14 amino acids. After removal of 5 bases from V and 6 bases from J, the junction contained 8 bases not matched to a gene. CDR3: CASSQTGGLAEAFF. CDR3 nucleotides: TGTGCCAGTAGTCAAACAGGGGGATTGGCTGAAGCTTTCTTT.

With regard to this clonotype: This may be a read error, as it is one base from a much larger clone. V gene TRBV20-1 combines with J gene TRBJ2-1, with 14 positions matching TRBD2. CDR3 length: 15 residues. From germline, CDR1 is DFQATT and CDR2 SNEGSKA (reference sequence). The CDR3 DNA follows: TGCAGTGCTTATCGACTAGCGGGAGGGCGGAATGAGCAGGTCTTC. This encodes CSAYRLAGGRNEQVF.

This clonotype was observed many times. The rearrangement links TRBV20-1 to TRBJ1-4, with TRBD1 as a possible D gene (5 bases). Trimming removed 6 bases from V and 0 bases from J, with 11 bases in between. The CDR3 length is 14 residues. Germline CDR1 DFQATT, CDR2 SNEGSKA (reference sequence). CDR3 in amino acids: CSAEKGPTNEKLFF. The CDR3 region has the DNA TGCAGTGCGGAAAAGGGGCCAACTAATGAAAAACTGTTTTTT.

This clonotype was detected many times. The chain carries TRBV28 and TRBJ2-5; 10 positions match TRBD1. CDR3 length: 16 residues. CDR1 is MDHEN, CDR2 SYDVKM, per germline. V shed 1 base, J shed 2 bases, and the junction held 4 bases outside the gene matches. The CDR3: CASSLSGQGSQETQYF. For the CDR3, the DNA is TGTGCCAGCAGTTTATCGGGACAGGGGTCTCAAGAGACCCAGTACTTC.

This clonotype appeared once. This chain links TRBV2 with TRBJ1-6; D is perhaps TRBD1 (5 bases). V was cut by 8 bases and J by 8 bases, with 13 bases left in between. The CDR3 spans 13 residues. Per germline, CDR1 SNHLY and CDR2 FYNNEI. CDR3 sequence (DNA): TGTGCCAGCCTCGGGGCGAGAGATTCACCCCTCCACTTT. The encoded protein is CASLGARDSPLHF.

The chain has TRBV2 and TRBJ2-1, with 14 bases aligning to TRBD2. The CDR3 is 15 amino acids. Germline V gene sequence: CDR1 SNHLY, CDR2 FYNNEI. V lost 8 bases, J lost 6 bases, and 6 bases stayed unmatched. The CDR3 coding sequence is TGTGCCAGCGACGCCGGGACTAGCGGGGGCAATGAGCAGTTCTTC. Its translation is CASDAGTSGGNEQFF. Complete variable domain (other parts from reference TRBV2 and TRBJ2-1): EPEVTQTPSHQVTQMGQEVILRCVPISNHLYFYWYRQILGQKVEFLVSFYNNEISEKSEIFDDQFSVERPDGSNFTLKIRSTKLEDSAMYFCASDAGTSGGNEQFFGPGTRLTVL.

This clonotype came up a few times. This may be a read error: a much more frequent sequence differs by one nucleotide. The chain carries TRBV30 and TRBJ2-7; D could derive from TRBD1 or TRBD2 (6 bases each). The CDR3 is 15 residues long. Germline V lookup: CDR1 GTSNPN, CDR2 SVGIG (reference sequence). The CDR3 sequence: CVWNRLDLGGKRQYF. The CDR3 DNA reads TGTGTCTGGAACCGCCTGGACTTAGGGGGGAAACGGCAGTACTTC.

As for this clonotype: The junction departs from the called germline gene at one end, perhaps through a read error. The gene calls are TRBV11-2 and TRBJ2-7; TRBD2 agrees at 9 bases. This CDR3 spans 14 amino acids. Germline-derived CDR1 and CDR2 are SGHAT and FQNNGV. CDR3 amino acids: CTSSLAGDFYEQYF. CDR3 bases: TGTACCAGCAGCTTAGCGGGAGACTTCTACGAGCAGTACTTC. The full variable domain, with the rest looked up from reference TRBV11-2 and TRBJ2-7, is EAGVAQSPRYKIIEKRQSVAFWCNPISGHATLYWYQQILGQGPKLLIQFQNNGVVDDSQLPKDRFSAERLKGVDSTLKIQPAKLEDSAVYLCTSSLAGDFYEQYFGPGTRLTVT.